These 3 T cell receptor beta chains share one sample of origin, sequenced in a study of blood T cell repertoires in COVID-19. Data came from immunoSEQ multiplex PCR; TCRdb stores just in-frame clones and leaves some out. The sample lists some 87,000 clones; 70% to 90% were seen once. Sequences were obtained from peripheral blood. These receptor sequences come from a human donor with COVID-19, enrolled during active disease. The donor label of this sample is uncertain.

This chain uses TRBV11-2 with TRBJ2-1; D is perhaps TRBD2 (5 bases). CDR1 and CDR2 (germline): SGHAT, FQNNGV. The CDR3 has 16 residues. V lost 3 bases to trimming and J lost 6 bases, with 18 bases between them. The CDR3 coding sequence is TGTGCCAGCAGCTTGGATCTTAGGAGTGAGGGCAATGAGCAGTTCTTC. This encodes CASSLDLRSEGNEQFF.

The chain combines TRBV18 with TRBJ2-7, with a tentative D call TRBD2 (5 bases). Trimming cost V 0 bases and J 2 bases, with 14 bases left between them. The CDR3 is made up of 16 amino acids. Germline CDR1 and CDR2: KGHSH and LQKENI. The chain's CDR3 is CASSPPGGRGTYEQYF. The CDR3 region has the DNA TGTGCCAGCTCACCACCCGGAGGACGTGGCACCTACGAGCAGTACTTC.

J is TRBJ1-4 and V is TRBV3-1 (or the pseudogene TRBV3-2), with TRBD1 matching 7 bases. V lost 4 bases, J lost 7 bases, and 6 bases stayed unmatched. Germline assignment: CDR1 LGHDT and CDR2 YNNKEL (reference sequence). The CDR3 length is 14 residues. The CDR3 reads CASSPHRGPEKLFF. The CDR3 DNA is TGTGCCAGCAGCCCCCACAGGGGTCCTGAAAAACTGTTTTTT.